These 31 T cell receptor beta chains were all obtained from the same sample, sequenced in a study of T cell changes during pregnancy in multiple sclerosis. The table came from immunoSEQ multiplex PCR; TCRdb's copy has only in-frame clones and leaves some out. This sample has approximately 88,000 clones; around 93% occur once, and the top ten carry around 4.5%. The sequences come from peripheral blood, collected in the first trimester of pregnancy. Receptors originate from a female donor with multiple sclerosis, enrolled in a pregnancy study.

The chain recombines TRBV7-9 with TRBJ1-1; D not certain. This CDR3 contains 13 residues. CDR1 and CDR2 (germline): SEHNR, FQNEAQ (reference sequence). With 1 base removed from V and 3 bases from J, the gap between germline ends came to 6 bases. The CDR3 loop is CASSLGGDTEAFF. The CDR3 bases are TGTGCCAGCAGCTTAGGGGGAGACACTGAAGCTTTCTTT.

The gene calls are TRBV27 and TRBJ2-3; TRBD2 aligns across 9 bases. Germline CDR1 and CDR2: MNHEY and SMNVEV (reference sequence). V shed 7 bases and J 1 base; nucleotides not matched to a gene: 15. CDR3 length: 18 amino acids. This chain's CDR3 is CASTTLAPSSGGTDTQYF. In nucleotides, the CDR3 is TGTGCCAGCACTACCCTAGCGCCCTCTAGCGGGGGCACAGATACGCAGTATTTT.

This clone was seen a few times. The chain couples TRBV30 to TRBJ2-7, with a tentative D call TRBD1 (5 bases). CDR1 and CDR2 from the germline V gene are GTSNPN and SVGIG (reference sequence). The CDR3 loop spans 13 amino acids. V lost 4 bases, J lost 6 bases, and 16 bases lay in between. The CDR3 reads CAWMSAGYGEQYF. The CDR3 DNA sequence: TGTGCCTGGATGAGTGCAGGGTATGGCGAGCAGTACTTC.

J is TRBJ1-2 and V is TRBV10-3; 8 bases map to TRBD1. CDR3 length equals 13 residues. V lost 7 bases and J lost 8; bases outside the gene matches: 9. Germline V CDR1 and CDR2: ENHRY, SYGVKD. The CDR3 is CAITPDRERGYTF. The CDR3 nucleotides are TGTGCCATCACTCCGGACAGGGAGAGGGGCTACACCTTC.

The genes are TRBV12-2 and TRBJ1-5; the table gives TRBD1 as D, unverified against the DNA. TRBV12-2 is shown as a pseudogene. The CDR3 spans 15 residues. CDR3 sequence (DNA): TGTGCAAGTCGCCCGACAGGGATCAGCAATCAGCCCCAGCATTTT. Protein: CASRPTGISNQPQHF.

The chain has TRBV13 and TRBJ1-1; D is uncertain. V lost 5 bases and J lost 2, with 12 bases in between. CDR1 PRHDT and CDR2 FYEKMQ come from the germline V gene (reference sequence). CDR3 length: 14 amino acids. CDR3 sequence: CASSPTRVNTEAFF. CDR3 bases: TGTGCCAGCAGCCCCACGCGGGTAAACACTGAAGCTTTCTTT.

This rearrangement joins TRBV7-8 to TRBJ2-5; no clear D. The CDR3 is 13 residues long. The ends were cut back, 5 bases at V and 5 bases at J, with 12 bases in the middle. Per the germline V gene, CDR1 is SGHVS and CDR2 is FQNEAQ. In nucleotides, the CDR3 is TGTGCCAGCAGCCCCCCATATCAGGAGACCCAGTACTTC. As protein: CASSPPYQETQYF. The full variable domain, with the rest looked up from reference TRBV7-8 and TRBJ2-5, is GAGVSQSPRYKVAKRGQDVALRCDPISGHVSLFWYQQALGQGPEFLTYFQNEAQLDKSGLPSDRFFAERPEGSVSTLKIQRTQQEDSAVYLCASSPPYQETQYFGPGTRLLVL.

The J gene is TRBJ2-1, the V gene TRBV27, with D possibly TRBD2 on 5 matching bases. Germline-derived CDR1 and CDR2 are MNHEY and SMNVEV (reference sequence). The CDR3 totals 14 residues. V dropped 7 bases and J dropped 5 bases, with 15 bases sitting between them. The chain's CDR3 is CASTPEGSHNEQFF. For the CDR3, the DNA is TGTGCCAGCACCCCCGAGGGCTCGCACAATGAGCAGTTCTTC.

This clone was found a few times. The chain joins TRBV6-1 to TRBJ1-5; 8 bases are shared with TRBD1. V was pared by 8 bases and J by 2 bases, with 5 bases of the junction left unmatched. Germline CDR1 is MNHNS and CDR2 is SASEGT. This CDR3 spans 14 amino acids. The CDR3 coding sequence is TGTGCCAGCCGAGCACAGGGGGGCAATCAGCCCCAGCATTTT. This sequence encodes CASRAQGGNQPQHF.

The chain carries TRBV5-1 and TRBJ2-1; TRBD2 matches at 9 bases. The junction had 9 bases not matched to a gene; V was cut back by 1 base and J by 7 bases. The CDR3 extends over 16 amino acids. The germline gives CDR1 SGHRS, CDR2 YFSETQ. CDR3 region: CASSLTLGGGGNEQFF. In DNA form, the CDR3 reads TGCGCCAGCAGCTTGACCTTGGGCGGGGGGGGAAATGAGCAGTTCTTC.

This sequence joins TRBV12-5 and TRBJ2-3; D may be TRBD2 (6 bases). Germline values: CDR1 LGHNT, CDR2 FRNRAP. The CDR3 spans 15 residues. V lost 6 bases and J lost 4, with 17 bases in between. CDR3 sequence: CASGLGTSSADTQYF. CDR3 sequence (DNA): TGTGCTAGTGGCCTGGGTACTAGCAGTGCAGATACGCAGTATTTT.

The genes are TRBV11-3 and TRBJ2-2; weak D call: TRBD1 (5 bases). V lost 1 base and J lost 5, with 11 bases in between. CDR1 and CDR2 (germline): SGHNT, YENEEA. The CDR3 is made up of 15 amino acids. The CDR3 is CASSLVQGGTGELFF. CDR3 in DNA: TGTGCCAGCAGCTTAGTCCAGGGTGGGACCGGGGAGCTGTTTTTT.

V gene TRBV6-1 combines with J gene TRBJ2-5; possibly TRBD1 for D (6 bases). Between the trimmed V and J ends, which lost 4 bases and 0 bases, there was a span of 21 bases. Germline V gene data show CDR1 as MNHNS and CDR2 as SASEGT. This CDR3 comprises 18 residues. This chain's CDR3 is CASSAYRETDRYQETQYF. The CDR3 DNA reads as TGTGCCAGCAGTGCCTACAGGGAAACGGATCGGTACCAAGAGACCCAGTACTTC.

The chain joins TRBV6-7 to TRBJ2-7; TRBD1 agrees at 9 bases. TRBV6-7 counts as an open reading frame of uncertain function. The CDR3 length is 15 residues. Losses at the gene ends were 5 bases for V and 3 bases for J; bases not matched to a gene: 8. The CDR3 here is CASSHRGLSSYEQYF. CDR3 coding DNA: TGTGCCAGCAGTCACAGGGGGCTGAGCAGCTACGAGCAGTACTTC.

The rearrangement links TRBV2 to TRBJ1-2, with 10 positions matching TRBD1. Germline CDR1 and CDR2: SNHLY and FYNNEI. The CDR3 covers 13 residues. J gave up 6 bases and V 6 bases, and 4 bases lay outside the gene matches. The CDR3 bases are TGTGCCAGCAGAGAGACAGGGGGCGATGGCTACACCTTC. Translated, it gives CASRETGGDGYTF. The variable domain in full, completed from reference TRBV2 and TRBJ1-2, reads EPEVTQTPSHQVTQMGQEVILRCVPISNHLYFYWYRQILGQKVEFLVSFYNNEISEKSEIFDDQFSVERPDGSNFTLKIRSTKLEDSAMYFCASRETGGDGYTFGSGTRLTVV.

The rearrangement joins TRBV27 to TRBJ1-4, with TRBD1 matching 8 bases. CDR1 and CDR2 (germline): MNHEY, SMNVEV (reference sequence). The CDR3 has 17 amino acids. J was trimmed by 4 bases and V by 3 bases; bases with no gene match: 10. The CDR3 region has the DNA TGTGCCAGCAGTTTTATCCACACAGGGGGGGGTAATGAAAAACTGTTTTTT. This sequence encodes CASSFIHTGGGNEKLFF.

This chain connects TRBV11-3 to TRBJ2-3, with a weak D call TRBD2 (5 bases). Germline V lookup: CDR1 SGHNT, CDR2 YENEEA. Trimming cost V 5 bases and J 0 bases, with 9 bases left between them. The CDR3 covers 14 residues. CDR3 sequence reads: CASSMERSTDTQYF. The CDR3 nucleotides are TGTGCCAGCAGCATGGAGCGGAGCACAGATACGCAGTATTTT.

The chain carries TRBV11-2 and TRBJ2-7; a weak D match, TRBD1 (6 bases). Germline CDR1 reads SGHAT; CDR2 reads FQNNGV. Between the trimmed V and J ends, which lost 4 bases and 3 bases, there was a span of 10 bases. The CDR3 totals 13 residues. CDR3 region: CASSSDRLYEQYF. Here the CDR3 DNA reads TGTGCCAGCAGCTCCGACAGGCTCTACGAGCAGTACTTC.

This chain connects TRBV6-1 to TRBJ2-3; 10 bases agree with TRBD2. The CDR3 is made up of 15 amino acids. The V gene end was trimmed by 8 bases and the J gene end by 4 bases; junction bases not matched to a gene: 9. The germline V gene encodes CDR1 MNHNS and CDR2 SASEGT. CDR3 protein: CASLPSGGAADTQYF. For the CDR3, the DNA is TGTGCCAGCTTGCCCAGCGGGGGGGCAGCAGATACGCAGTATTTT.

The J gene is TRBJ2-3, the V gene TRBV12-5; a weak D match, TRBD1 (5 bases). V was cut by 0 bases and J by 6 bases, with 13 bases left in between. CDR3 size: 15 residues. Looked up from germline, CDR1 is LGHNT and CDR2 is FRNRAP. The CDR3 DNA reads TGTGCTAGTGGTTTGGTCCTGGGGCCCATGGATACGCAGTATTTT. Protein sequence: CASGLVLGPMDTQYF. Full variable domain (remainder filled in from reference TRBV12-5 and TRBJ2-3): DARVTQTPRHKVTEMGQEVTMRCQPILGHNTVFWYRQTMMQGLELLAYFRNRAPLDDSGMPKDRFSAEMPDATLATLKIQPSEPRDSAVYFCASGLVLGPMDTQYFGPGTRLTVL.

This chain's CDR3 is CATSNRDREYGYTF. In nucleotides, the CDR3 is TGTGCCACCAGCAACCGGGACAGGGAATATGGCTACACCTTC. The gene calls are TRBV15 and TRBJ1-2; 9 nucleotides line up with TRBD1. In germline, CDR1 is LNHNV, CDR2 YYDKDF (reference sequence). V lost 4 bases to trimming and J lost 5 bases; unmatched junction nucleotides: 5. The CDR3 covers 14 residues.

This rearrangement joins TRBV18 to TRBJ1-2; 8 bases match TRBD1. The V segment lost 3 bases and the J segment 4 bases; nucleotides outside the gene matches: 1. Germline CDR1 is KGHSH and CDR2 is LQKENI. There are 13 residues in the CDR3. CDR3 region: CASSPDRVYGYTF. The CDR3 nucleotides are TGTGCCAGCTCACCGGACAGGGTCTATGGCTACACCTTC.

This clone was counted a few times. The chain joins TRBV18 to TRBJ2-7, with D possibly TRBD2 on 5 matching bases. Trimming removed 2 bases at V and 7 bases at J, with 15 bases between. The CDR3 totals 14 residues. Germline-derived CDR1 and CDR2 are KGHSH and LQKENI. CDR3 bases: TGTGCCAGCTCACCAACATCGGCCCCGGGGGAGCAGTACTTC. Its protein is CASSPTSAPGEQYF.

This sequence joins TRBV6-4 and TRBJ2-3; 7 bases map to TRBD1. The CDR3 is 13 amino acids. V shed 2 bases and J 8 bases; nucleotides not matched to a gene: 4. Germline V gene sequence: CDR1 MRHNA, CDR2 SNTAGT. CDR3 loop: CASSDRPGGTQYF. The CDR3 DNA reads TGTGCCAGCAGTGACCGACCAGGGGGTACGCAGTATTTT.

Worth noting for this clone: This same CDR3 is encoded by further DNA sequences in the sample. The V and J genes are TRBV30 and TRBJ1-1, with D possibly being TRBD1 (6 bases). This CDR3 has 13 amino acids. Germline V lookup: CDR1 GTSNPN, CDR2 SVGIG (reference sequence). V lost 0 bases and J 2 bases, leaving 7 bases between the germline ends. As DNA, the CDR3 is TGTGCCTGGAGTGTAGGGGGAAACACTGAAGCTTTCTTT. Translation gives CAWSVGGNTEAFF.

The chain uses TRBV5-4 and TRBJ2-5; TRBD1 is a possible D gene (6 bases). Germline-derived CDR1 and CDR2 are SGHNT and YYREEE (reference sequence). V lost 3 bases and J 2 bases, leaving 11 bases between the germline ends. The CDR3 loop spans 14 amino acids. DNA of the CDR3: TGTGCCAGCAGCTGGCCTGGACAGCAAGAGACCCAGTACTTC. Its translation: CASSWPGQQETQYF. Full variable domain (missing parts from reference TRBV5-4 and TRBJ2-5): ETGVTQSPTHLIKTRGQQVTLRCSSQSGHNTVSWYQQALGQGPQFIFQYYREEENGRGNFPPRFSGLQFPNYSSELNVNALELDDSALYLCASSWPGQQETQYFGPGTRLLVL.

Written as DNA, the CDR3 is TGTGCCAGCAGCGGGTATAGGGGGCAGAGCACCGGGGAGCTGTTTTTT. Amino acids: CASSGYRGQSTGELFF. The chain recombines TRBV7-3 with TRBJ2-2; TRBD1 agrees at 7 bases. The germline CDR1 and CDR2 sequences are SGHTA and FQGTGA. V shed 5 bases and J 4 bases; nucleotides not matched to a gene: 10. The CDR3 length is 16 residues.

V is TRBV6-5 and J is TRBJ1-1; the D is unclear. This CDR3 region has 13 residues. Trimming took 6 bases from V and 3 from J, leaving 11 bases between them. Germline V gives CDR1 MNHEY, CDR2 SVGAGI. CDR3 nucleotide sequence: TGTGCCAGCAGCTTACAGCCCTACACTGAAGCTTTCTTT. This encodes CASSLQPYTEAFF.

This chain uses TRBV30 with TRBJ2-7, with D uncertain. Germline CDR1 is GTSNPN and CDR2 is SVGIG (reference sequence). The CDR3 extends over 14 amino acids. The germline V and J ends were trimmed by 5 bases and 2 bases, with 16 bases remaining between them. The CDR3 loop reads CAWVPTDSPYEQYF. In DNA, the CDR3 is TGTGCCTGGGTACCGACCGACTCGCCCTACGAGCAGTACTTC.

The V and J genes are TRBV5-8 and TRBJ1-6; perhaps TRBD1 as D (5 bases). Germline loops: CDR1 SGHTS, CDR2 YDEGEE. The CDR3 consists of 16 residues. V lost 4 bases and J lost 6, with 17 bases in between. This chain's CDR3 is CASSTPGGSGNSPLHF. The CDR3 bases are TGTGCCAGCAGCACCCCGGGGGGATCGGGTAATTCACCCCTCCACTTT.

The rearrangement uses TRBV5-1 and TRBJ1-2, with D unresolved. The V gene lost 2 bases and the J gene lost 0 bases, with 11 bases spanning the gap. The CDR3 has 15 amino acids. Germline V lookup: CDR1 SGHRS, CDR2 YFSETQ. This chain's CDR3 is CASSLTDGANYGYTF. The CDR3 DNA is TGCGCCAGCAGCTTAACAGACGGGGCTAACTATGGCTACACCTTC.